A single sample gave rise to the 26 T cell receptor beta chains below, sequenced in a study of patients and donors after allogeneic stem cell transplantation. TCRdb recomputed calls from the RT-PCR reads with MiXCR, one row per CDR3 protein. The sample has 800,000 to 1,000,000 distinct CDR3 sequences, about 20% seen once. Sequencing was performed on blood, either unsorted or a sorted T cell fraction (not recorded which). These receptor sequences come from a human donor who was either an allogeneic HSCT recipient or a stem cell or donor lymphocyte infusion donor (not recorded which). It is not recorded whose cells these are; they may come from a transplant donor.

V gene TRBV7-9 combines with J gene TRBJ1-1; no firm D call. The germline CDR1 and CDR2 sequences are SEHNR and FQNEAQ (reference sequence). The CDR3 length is 11 residues. V lost 1 base, J lost 11 bases, and 8 bases lay in between. The CDR3 protein is CASSLVVGAFF. CDR3 nucleotide sequence: TGTGCCAGCAGCTTAGTGGTGGGGGCTTTCTTT.

This clonotype has more than one count but fewer than ten. The CDR3 reads CASSLGGGAVDTEAFF. The CDR3 DNA reads TGTGCCAGCAGCTTGGGAGGAGGGGCGGTGGACACTGAAGCTTTCTTT. The rearrangement links TRBV5-5 to TRBJ1-1, with TRBD1 as a possible D gene (5 bases). Germline values: CDR1 SGHKS, CDR2 YYEKEE (reference sequence). Trimming took off 0 bases at V and 3 bases at J, with 15 bases between the two ends. This CDR3 region has 16 residues.

The chain uses TRBV18 and TRBJ2-4, with 7 bases that match TRBD1. J gave up 3 bases and V 3 bases, and 11 bases lay outside the gene matches. CDR3 length equals 17 residues. Germline values: CDR1 KGHSH, CDR2 LQKENI. The CDR3 nucleotides read TGTGCCAGCTCACCCCTCGGGGACAGCGTTTACAAAAACATTCAGTACTTC. It yields the protein CASSPLGDSVYKNIQYF.

This clonotype was found a few times. The genes are TRBV7-9 and TRBJ2-3, with D unclear. Trimming took off 5 bases at V and 6 bases at J, with 18 bases between the two ends. The CDR3 has 15 residues. Germline loops: CDR1 SEHNR, CDR2 FQNEAQ (reference sequence). CDR3 nucleotides: TGTGCCAGCAGCCGCGGTGGCGCACTCATGGATACGCAGTATTTT. Protein product: CASSRGGALMDTQYF.

The sample holds a few counts of this clonotype. The V and J genes are TRBV10-3 and TRBJ2-5, with 8 bases that match TRBD2. CDR3 length: 15 residues. Germline lookup yields CDR1 ENHRY and CDR2 SYGVKD. Trimming at V came to 6 bases and at J to 1 base, leaving 7 bases not matched to a gene. The CDR3 loop is CAISPETSGQETQYF. In nucleotides, the CDR3 is TGTGCCATCAGCCCTGAAACTAGCGGCCAAGAGACCCAGTACTTC.

This clonotype was seen a handful of times. The chain has TRBV9 and TRBJ1-1; tentative D call: TRBD1 (5 bases). CDR3 size: 15 residues. The V end was cut by 1 base, the J end by 6 bases, with 16 bases between. Germline V gene lookup returns CDR1 SGDLS and CDR2 YYNGEE. The CDR3 sequence is CASSVSEGRGAEAFF. The CDR3 nucleotides read TGTGCCAGCAGCGTATCAGAGGGAAGAGGGGCTGAAGCTTTCTTT.

About this clonotype: This likely comes from a read error, as the CDR3 has no conserved phenylalanine or tryptophan at its end. The chain links TRBV7-6 to TRBJ2-7, with no clear D. V dropped 4 bases and J dropped 0 bases, with 13 bases sitting between them. In germline, CDR1 is SGHVS, CDR2 FNYEAQ. The CDR3 spans 15 residues. The CDR3 is CASSYQPLPSYEQYL. In nucleotides, the CDR3 is TGTGCCAGCAGCTACCAGCCCTTACCCTCCTACGAGCAGTACCTC.

This clonotype was picked up a small number of times. This chain links TRBV6-5 with TRBJ2-2; a possible D gene is TRBD1 (6 bases). Germline CDR1 is MNHEY and CDR2 is SVGAGI. The CDR3 length is 15 residues. V lost 2 bases and J lost 5, with 12 bases in between. The CDR3 DNA sequence: TGTGCCAGCAGTTACCGAGACAGGTCTACCGGGGAGCTGTTTTTT. Amino acids: CASSYRDRSTGELFF.

The gene calls are TRBV6-1 and TRBJ2-1; D possibly corresponds to TRBD2 (7 bases). V lost 7 bases and J 7 bases, leaving 20 bases between the germline ends. The CDR3 is 15 residues long. Germline V gives CDR1 MNHNS, CDR2 SASEGT. For the CDR3, the DNA is TGTGCCAGCACTATCTGGGGGGGCACCGGAAATGAGCAGTTCTTC. Its translation: CASTIWGGTGNEQFF.

The chain employs TRBV12-3 or TRBV12-4 and TRBJ2-1, with 12 bases fitting TRBD2. The CDR3 spans 15 residues. V lost 4 bases and J lost 2; bases outside the gene matches: 0. The CDR3 nucleotides are TGTGCCAGCAGTTGGACTAGCGGGGCCTACAATGAGCAGTTCTTC. This translates into CASSWTSGAYNEQFF.

The chain has TRBV4-1 and TRBJ2-1, with TRBD2 matching 12 bases. Trimming at V came to 1 base and at J to 7 bases, leaving 5 bases not matched to a gene. The CDR3 spans 16 residues. The V gene's germline CDR1 is MGHRA and CDR2 YSYEKL. This CDR3 is CASSQVLAGGRNEQFF. The CDR3 coding sequence is TGCGCCAGCAGCCAAGTTCTAGCGGGAGGGAGGAATGAGCAGTTCTTC.

This clonotype was counted only a few times. The V call is TRBV24-1, the J call TRBJ2-1; 13 bases align to TRBD2. Germline CDR1 is KGHDR and CDR2 is SFDVKD. Unmatched junction bases numbered 6, after V lost 4 bases and J lost 7 bases. The CDR3 extends over 16 amino acids. The CDR3 sequence: CATSERLAGGRNEQFF. The CDR3 DNA is TGTGCCACCAGTGAGCGACTAGCGGGAGGTCGTAATGAGCAGTTCTTC.

This clonotype has only a few counts. The CDR3 DNA is TGTGCCAGCAGCACCCGCGGGGGGATTGGAGGAGAGACCCAGTACTTC. Translation: CASSTRGGIGGETQYF. The chain is built from TRBV14 and TRBJ2-5; 8 bases align to TRBD2. Germline values: CDR1 SGHDN, CDR2 FVKESK. The CDR3 is 16 amino acids. With 5 bases clipped from V and 4 bases from J, the junction kept 12 bases outside the gene matches.

This clonotype has more than one count but fewer than ten. J is TRBJ2-1 and V is TRBV7-2, with TRBD2 matching over 10 bases. Unmatched junction bases numbered 9, after V lost 6 bases and J lost 10 bases. The CDR3 covers 14 residues. Looked up from germline, CDR1 is SGHTA and CDR2 is FQGNSA. The CDR3 DNA sequence: TGTGCCAGCAGTCGTCTAGCGGGGGAAGGGGAGCAGTTCTTC. This gives the protein CASSRLAGEGEQFF.

The chain links TRBV6-5 to TRBJ1-6; TRBD1 matches at 7 bases. Germline V gives CDR1 MNHEY, CDR2 SVGAGI. The CDR3 extends over 16 amino acids. V lost 2 bases to trimming and J lost 7 bases; unmatched junction nucleotides: 8. Written as DNA, the CDR3 is TGTGCCAGCAGTTACGGTAACAGGGGTAACAATTCACCCCTCCACTTT. This encodes CASSYGNRGNNSPLHF.

The V gene is TRBV4-3, the J gene TRBJ1-5; D unresolved. The germline gives CDR1 LGHNA, CDR2 YSLEER. The V and J ends lost 0 bases and 7 bases respectively, with 13 bases between them. CDR3 length: 15 residues. The CDR3 DNA reads TGCGCCAGCAGCCAAGAACGGGGTTCGTGGCAGCCCCAGCATTTT. It codes for CASSQERGSWQPQHF.

This rearrangement joins TRBV12-3 or TRBV12-4 to TRBJ1-3; D gene ambiguous. The CDR3 contains 14 residues. The V and J ends lost 2 bases and 8 bases respectively, with 13 bases between them. The CDR3 here is CASSLWANAHTIYF. DNA of the CDR3: TGTGCCAGCAGTTTATGGGCAAACGCGCACACCATATATTTT.

This rearrangement joins TRBV19 to TRBJ2-5; perhaps D is TRBD1 or TRBD2 (5 bases each). CDR3 length: 13 residues. Germline lookup yields CDR1 LNHDA and CDR2 SQIVND (reference sequence). V lost 5 bases and J 5 bases, leaving 12 bases between the germline ends. The CDR3 loop is CASSGDGWETQYF. The CDR3 coding sequence is TGTGCCAGTAGTGGGGACGGATGGGAGACCCAGTACTTC. Drawing the rest from reference TRBV19 and TRBJ2-5, the complete variable domain is DGGITQSPKYLFRKEGQNVTLSCEQNLNHDAMYWYRQDPGQGLRLIYYSQIVNDFQKGDIAEGYSVSREKKESFPLTVTSAQKNPTAFYLCASSGDGWETQYFGPGTRLLVL.

This clonotype was detected only a few times. J is TRBJ2-7 and V is TRBV9, with TRBD2 identical over 8 bases. CDR3 length equals 15 residues. After removal of 0 bases from V and 4 bases from J, the junction contained 6 bases not matched to a gene. Germline V gene data show CDR1 as SGDLS and CDR2 as YYNGEE. The CDR3 DNA reads as TGTGCCAGCAGCGTAGCGGCTAGCGGGCCATACGAGCAGTACTTC. Translation gives CASSVAASGPYEQYF.

This clonotype was observed a few times. This rearrangement joins TRBV27 to TRBJ2-5; D call uncertain. The CDR3 has 13 amino acids. Germline CDR1 reads MNHEY; CDR2 reads SMNVEV (reference sequence). V dropped 4 bases and J dropped 2 bases, with 8 bases sitting between them. The CDR3 protein is CASSSRFQETQYF. CDR3 coding DNA: TGTGCCAGCAGTTCGAGGTTTCAAGAGACCCAGTACTTC.

A few counts support this clonotype. The chain couples TRBV24-1 to TRBJ1-5, with a possible D match to TRBD1 (5 bases). The CDR3 sequence is 17 residues long. V gave up 8 bases and J gave up 0 bases, with 19 bases separating them. Germline CDR1 reads KGHDR; CDR2 reads SFDVKD. Here the CDR3 reads CATKEGSADYSNQPQHF. In nucleotides, the CDR3 is TGTGCCACCAAAGAGGGGTCGGCGGACTATAGCAATCAGCCCCAGCATTTT.

The CDR3 loop is CASGHRDRGREQFF. CDR3 DNA sequence: TGTGCCAGTGGCCACCGGGACAGGGGTCGGGAGCAGTTCTTC. This chain links TRBV19 with TRBJ2-1; 10 nucleotides match TRBD1. V was clipped by 8 bases and J by 10 bases; unmatched bases: 11. The CDR3 covers 14 residues. Germline V CDR1 and CDR2: LNHDA, SQIVND (reference sequence).

This clonotype was found many times. The chain is built from TRBV15 and TRBJ1-5; 7 nucleotides line up with TRBD1. CDR1 is LNHNV and CDR2 is YYDKDF in the germline V gene (reference sequence). The CDR3 contains 18 residues. J gave up 3 bases and V 0 bases, and 11 bases lay outside the gene matches. The CDR3 DNA follows: TGTGCCACCAGCAGAGATTGGGACAGACCGGTCGCCAATCAGCCCCAGCATTTT. This codes for CATSRDWDRPVANQPQHF.

This clonotype was seen more than once but under ten times. The CDR3 DNA is TGTGCCAGCAGTCCGGACAGGGAATCCGGCTACGAGCAGTACTTC. It is translated as CASSPDRESGYEQYF. V gene TRBV12-3 or TRBV12-4 combines with J gene TRBJ2-7; TRBD1 agrees at 8 bases. The CDR3 runs to 15 residues. Losses at the gene ends were 5 bases for V and 3 bases for J; bases not matched to a gene: 9.

This clonotype was recorded at least ten times. The J gene is TRBJ2-1, the V gene TRBV6-6, with D unclear. V was pared by 2 bases and J by 9 bases, with 2 bases between. Germline CDR1 reads MNHNY; CDR2 reads SVGAGI (reference sequence). The CDR3 is 10 amino acids. The DNA for the CDR3 is TGTGCCAGCAGTTACGGTGAGCAGTTCTTC. Its translation is CASSYGEQFF.

This clonotype was recorded a few times. V gene TRBV12-3 or TRBV12-4 combines with J gene TRBJ2-5; the match to TRBD2 covers 8 bases. J gave up 4 bases and V 1 base, and 8 bases lay outside the gene matches. CDR3 length: 16 residues. DNA of the CDR3: TGTGCCAGCAGTTTAGAGTCGGGGGGGGGTGGAGAGACCCAGTACTTC. Translated: CASSLESGGGGETQYF.